This TCR beta chain was found in a study of T cell changes during pregnancy in multiple sclerosis. Method: immunoSEQ multiplex PCR; TCRdb's copy keeps in-frame clones and lacks some. The sample carries roughly 90,000 clones, almost 95% recorded once. CDR1 is SEHNR and CDR2 is FQNEAQ in the germline V gene (reference sequence). The CDR3 has 12 amino acids. The V end lost 5 bases, the J end lost 3 bases, and 8 bases lay between the germline ends. The source is a female donor with multiple sclerosis, enrolled in a pregnancy study. The chain joins TRBV7-9 to TRBJ2-7, with D perhaps TRBD1 (6 bases). The material was peripheral blood, obtained in the third trimester of pregnancy. CDR3 protein: CASSRQVYEQYF. The CDR3 nucleotides read TGTGCCAGCAGCCGACAGGTCTACGAGCAGTACTTC.